A selection of T cell receptor beta chains follows, all from one sample in a study of response to subunit inactivated influenza vaccine. TCRdb redid the calling of the RT-PCR reads with MiXCR, one entry per CDR3 protein. The profile covers approximately 700,000 distinct CDR3 sequences, with approximately 15% appearing a single time and around 6.5% taken by the ten largest. The sequencing used PBMCs from blood, collected 14 to 15 days before vaccination. The receptors originated from a man in his fifties or sixties who received an inactivated influenza vaccine. CDR3s include the opening cysteine and the closing phenylalanine or tryptophan. The D gene is left open where the match is weak. For some rows the clone size is stated as once, few or many, or as a class when expanded; others skip it.

J	size	D	length	V	CDR3	DNA
TRBJ1-1	few	.	13	TRBV7-9	CASSLSGQFEAFF	TGTGCCAGCAGCTTATCCGGACAGTTCGAAGCTTTCTTT
TRBJ2-1	.	TRBD1	13	TRBV2	CASSEWDRGLEFF	TGTGCCAGCAGTGAATGGGACAGGGGGCTTGAGTTCTTC
TRBJ1-4	few	TRBD1	13	TRBV12-3/TRBV12-4	CASSWTGREKLFF	TGTGCCAGCAGTTGGACAGGGAGGGAAAAACTGTTTTTT
TRBJ2-7	few	.	15	TRBV19	CASSMVRDITYEQYF	TGTGCCAGTAGTATGGTCCGGGACATCACCTACGAGCAGTACTTC
TRBJ2-5	few	.	12	TRBV20-1	CSARYPGETQYF	TGCAGTGCTAGGTACCCCGGGGAGACCCAGTACTTC
TRBJ2-3	few	TRBD2	13	TRBV20-1	CSQGLAETDTQYF	TGCAGTCAGGGACTAGCGGAGACAGATACGCAGTATTTT
TRBJ2-1	.	.	13	TRBV12-3/TRBV12-4	CASSVAPKDEQFF	TGTGCCAGCAGTGTCGCCCCTAAGGATGAGCAGTTCTTC
TRBJ2-2	.	.	17	TRBV28	CASSFITLASRGGELFF	TGTGCCAGCAGTTTTATCACCCTAGCGTCGAGGGGCGGGGAGCTGTTTTTT
TRBJ2-1	many	.	14	TRBV29-1	CSVDSGTANNEQFF	TGCAGCGTTGATAGTGGTACCGCCAACAATGAGCAGTTCTTC
TRBJ2-7	.	.	14	TRBV4-2	CASSQGQTAYEQYF	TGTGCCAGCAGCCAAGGACAGACAGCTTACGAGCAGTACTTC
TRBJ2-7	.	.	12	TRBV28	CASSLSPRQQYF	TGTGCCAGCAGTTTATCCCCGCGGCAGCAGTACTTC
TRBJ2-7	few	.	14	TRBV3-1	CASSQGTRAYEQYF	TGTGCCAGCAGCCAAGGGACAAGAGCCTACGAGCAGTACTTC